A single sample gave rise to the 12 T cell receptor beta chains below, sequenced in a study of monozygotic twins with inflammatory bowel disease. TCRdb reprocessed the 5' RACE reads, keeping one entry per CDR3 protein, no DNA. This listing includes approximately 400,000 distinct CDR3 sequences. Input material: blood. The receptors shown here come from a human donor with ulcerative colitis or Crohn's disease, or a healthy co-twin of an affected twin (not recorded which).

The chain carries TRBV19 and TRBJ2-7; the TRBD1 assignment by TCRdb is unverifiable without DNA. Looked up from germline, CDR1 is LNHDA and CDR2 is SQIVND (reference sequence). The CDR3 is 17 residues long. The CDR3 sequence is CASSFRDPGQGSYEQYF.

The chain joins TRBV27 to TRBJ2-7; TCRdb lists TRBD1, though no DNA is available to test this call. The CDR3 has 14 residues. Per the germline V gene, CDR1 is MNHEY and CDR2 is SMNVEV (reference sequence). This CDR3 is CASSSGGTGYEQYF.

This CDR3 is CASSLELAGGEEQFF. The gene calls are TRBV5-1 and TRBJ2-1; without DNA, the TCRdb call of TRBD2 cannot be checked. The CDR3 contains 15 residues. The germline V gene encodes CDR1 SGHRS and CDR2 YFSETQ.

This rearrangement joins TRBV7-9 to TRBJ1-1; no DNA is available, so the TRBD1 call from TCRdb remains unchecked. Germline V gives CDR1 SEHNR, CDR2 FQNEAQ (reference sequence). This CDR3 has 17 amino acids. The CDR3 sequence: CASSLARTGLTSTEAFF. Based on the CDR3 plus reference TRBV7-9 and TRBJ1-1, the full variable domain is DTGVSQNPRHKITKRGQNVTFRCDPISEHNRLYWYRQTLGQGPEFLTYFQNEAQLEKSRLLSDRFSAERPKGSFSTLEIQRTEQGDSAMYLCASSLARTGLTSTEAFFGQGTRLTVV.

The rearrangement joins TRBV6-2 or TRBV6-3 to TRBJ1-2; TCRdb names TRBD1, which stays unverified in the absence of DNA. The CDR3 spans 14 residues. Germline V gene data show CDR1 as MNHEY and CDR2 as SVGEGT. CDR3 residues: CASSPRTGKYGYTF.

The chain links TRBV4-2 to TRBJ2-5. This CDR3 is 11 amino acids long. The germline V gene has CDR1 LGHNA and CDR2 YNFKEQ. The CDR3 sequence is CASSHSETQYF.

The V and J genes are TRBV7-8 and TRBJ2-7. The CDR3 has 15 residues. Germline V gene data show CDR1 as SGHVS and CDR2 as FQNEAQ. The CDR3 protein is CASSSRVGRSYEQYF.

This chain's CDR3 is CASSSPTGGTYTEAFF. The chain combines TRBV7-9 with TRBJ1-1; TCRdb indicates TRBD1, and absent DNA this call remains unverified. The CDR3 runs 16 residues. CDR1 and CDR2 (germline): SEHNR, FQNEAQ (reference sequence).

This chain uses TRBV5-1 with TRBJ2-3; the D call of TRBD2 rests on TCRdb alone, since no DNA is present to check it. Germline values: CDR1 SGHRS, CDR2 YFSETQ. CDR3 size: 17 residues. CDR3: CASSLGTSGGETDTQYF.

CDR3 sequence: CASSLGGQASTDTQYF. The chain links TRBV5-1 to TRBJ2-3; TCRdb names TRBD1, which stays unverified in the absence of DNA. The CDR3 totals 16 residues. The germline gives CDR1 SGHRS, CDR2 YFSETQ.

V is TRBV7-2 and J is TRBJ1-1; TCRdb proposes TRBD1, but this gene call is untestable without DNA. The CDR3 has 16 amino acids. Germline CDR1 SGHTA, CDR2 FQGNSA. The CDR3 loop is CASSLSLGQGNTEAFF.

The V call is TRBV7-9, the J call TRBJ2-3; as DNA is missing, the TRBD1 call by TCRdb cannot be tested. CDR1 and CDR2 from the germline V gene are SEHNR and FQNEAQ (reference sequence). The length of the CDR3 is 15 residues. The chain's CDR3 is CASSLTGVVTDTQYF.